This TCR beta chain was sequenced for a study of molecular identifiers for immune sequencing clone quantification. This clonotype was detected only a few times. Its antigen is not identified. Study-wide results and limits: Clones that exceeded 20 RNA copies held over 99% of effector molecules, yet under 1% in naive cells.

Germline assignment: CDR1 DFQATT and CDR2 SNEGSKA (reference sequence). There are 18 residues in the CDR3. Trimming pared 0 bases from V and 4 bases from J, leaving 21 bases between. Sorting was used to obtain naive CD8 T cells (CD8+CD4-CCR7+CD45RA+). From the PCR reads, TCRdb called clonotypes with MiXCR, one entry per CDR3 protein. The data show hundreds of thousands of distinct CDR3 sequences, roughly 23% seen once. The receptor comes from a human donor in good health. Some libraries in this study had Jurkat cell RNA spiked in. The chain has TRBV20-1 and TRBJ1-4; D remains ambiguous. Sequenced input: naive CD8+ T cells from blood, with Jurkat cell RNA spiked in. Stated subset: FACS-sorted CD8+CD4-CCR7+CD45RA+ naive T cells. The CDR3, as DNA: TGCAGTGCTAGAGATATGGGAGGGTCGTTCCCACTTAATGAAAAACTGTTTTTT. Translating it yields CSARDMGGSFPLNEKLFF.